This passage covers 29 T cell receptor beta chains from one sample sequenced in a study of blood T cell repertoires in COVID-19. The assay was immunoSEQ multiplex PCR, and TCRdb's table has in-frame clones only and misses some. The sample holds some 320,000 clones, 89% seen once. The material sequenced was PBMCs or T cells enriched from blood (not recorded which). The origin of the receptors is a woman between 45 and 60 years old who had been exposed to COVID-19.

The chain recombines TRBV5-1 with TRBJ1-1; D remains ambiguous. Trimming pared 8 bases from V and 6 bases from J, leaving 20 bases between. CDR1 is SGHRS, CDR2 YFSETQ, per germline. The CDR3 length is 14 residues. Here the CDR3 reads CASSEGFGLAEAFF. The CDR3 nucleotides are TGCGCCAGTTCAGAGGGATTTGGGCTTGCTGAAGCTTTCTTT.

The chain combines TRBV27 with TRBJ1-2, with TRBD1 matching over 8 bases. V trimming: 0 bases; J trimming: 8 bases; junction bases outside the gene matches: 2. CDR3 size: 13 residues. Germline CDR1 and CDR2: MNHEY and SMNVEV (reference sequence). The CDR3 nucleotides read TGTGCCAGCAGTTTATCGACAGGGGAAGGCTACACCTTC. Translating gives CASSLSTGEGYTF.

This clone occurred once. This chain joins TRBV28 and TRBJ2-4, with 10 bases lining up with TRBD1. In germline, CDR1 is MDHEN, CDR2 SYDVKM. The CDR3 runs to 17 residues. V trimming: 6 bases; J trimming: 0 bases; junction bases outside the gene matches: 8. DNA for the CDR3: TGTGCCAGCAGAAAGGGGACAGGGGACCGAGCCAAAAACATTCAGTACTTC. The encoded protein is CASRKGTGDRAKNIQYF.

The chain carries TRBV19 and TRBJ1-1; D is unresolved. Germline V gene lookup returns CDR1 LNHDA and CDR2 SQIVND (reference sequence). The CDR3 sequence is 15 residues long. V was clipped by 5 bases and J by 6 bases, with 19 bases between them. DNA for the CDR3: TGTGCCAGTAGTCCCTCCCCCCGGGAACGCGCTGAAGCTTTCTTT. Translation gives CASSPSPRERAEAFF.

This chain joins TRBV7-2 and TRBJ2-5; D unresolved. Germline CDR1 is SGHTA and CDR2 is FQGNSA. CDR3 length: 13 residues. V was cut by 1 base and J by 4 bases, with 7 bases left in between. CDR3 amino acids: CASSLGQIETQYF. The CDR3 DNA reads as TGTGCCAGCAGCTTAGGCCAGATAGAGACCCAGTACTTC. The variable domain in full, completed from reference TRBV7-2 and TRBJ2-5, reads GAGVSQSPSNKVTEKGKDVELRCDPISGHTALYWYRQSLGQGLEFLIYFQGNSAPDKSGLPSDRFSAERTGGSVSTLTIQRTQQEDSAVYLCASSLGQIETQYFGPGTRLLVL.

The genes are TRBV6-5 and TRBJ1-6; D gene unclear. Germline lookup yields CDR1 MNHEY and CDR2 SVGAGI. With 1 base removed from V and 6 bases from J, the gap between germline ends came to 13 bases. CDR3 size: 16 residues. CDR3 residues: CASSYFVVEGNSPLHF. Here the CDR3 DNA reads TGTGCCAGCAGTTACTTCGTGGTGGAGGGTAATTCACCCCTCCACTTT.

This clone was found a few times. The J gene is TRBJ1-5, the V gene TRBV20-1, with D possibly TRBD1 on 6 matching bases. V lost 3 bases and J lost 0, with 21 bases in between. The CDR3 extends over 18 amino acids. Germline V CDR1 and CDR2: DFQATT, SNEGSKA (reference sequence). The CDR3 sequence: CSASSHSWTEDSNQPQHF. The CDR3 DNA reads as TGCAGTGCTAGTAGTCACTCTTGGACAGAAGATAGCAATCAGCCCCAGCATTTT.

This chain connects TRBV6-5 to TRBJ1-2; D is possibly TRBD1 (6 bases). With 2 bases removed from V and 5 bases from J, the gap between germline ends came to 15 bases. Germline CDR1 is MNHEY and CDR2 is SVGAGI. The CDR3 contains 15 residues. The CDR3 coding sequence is TGTGCCAGCAGTTACAGCGATACAGGGTTGTATGGCTACACCTTC. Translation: CASSYSDTGLYGYTF.

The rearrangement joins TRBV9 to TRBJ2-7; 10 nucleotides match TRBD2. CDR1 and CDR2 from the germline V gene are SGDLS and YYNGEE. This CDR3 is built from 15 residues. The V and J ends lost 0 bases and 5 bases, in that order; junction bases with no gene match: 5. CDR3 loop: CASSVDPGLANEQYF. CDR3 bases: TGTGCCAGCAGCGTAGACCCGGGACTAGCGAACGAGCAGTACTTC.

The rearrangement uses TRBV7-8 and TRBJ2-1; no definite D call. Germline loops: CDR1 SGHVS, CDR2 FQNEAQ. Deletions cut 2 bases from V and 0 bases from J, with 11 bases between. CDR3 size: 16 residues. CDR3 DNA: TGTGCCAGCAGCTTACAGGTCCAAAGCTCCTACAATGAGCAGTTCTTC. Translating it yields CASSLQVQSSYNEQFF.

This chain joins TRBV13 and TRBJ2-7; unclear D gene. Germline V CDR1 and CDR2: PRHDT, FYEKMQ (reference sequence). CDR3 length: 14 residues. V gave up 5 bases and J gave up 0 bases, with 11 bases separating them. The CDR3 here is CASSNRGASYEQYF. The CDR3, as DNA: TGTGCCAGCAGCAACCGCGGTGCCTCCTACGAGCAGTACTTC. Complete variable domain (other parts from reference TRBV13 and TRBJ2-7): AAGVIQSPRHLIKEKRETATLKCYPIPRHDTVYWYQQGPGQDPQFLISFYEKMQSDKGSIPDRFSAQQFSDYHSELNMSSLELGDSALYFCASSNRGASYEQYFGPGTRLTVT.

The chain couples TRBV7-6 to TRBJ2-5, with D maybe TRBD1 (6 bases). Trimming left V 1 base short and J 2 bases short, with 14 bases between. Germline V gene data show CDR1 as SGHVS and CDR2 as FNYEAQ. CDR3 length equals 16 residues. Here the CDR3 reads CASSLEAGVGQETQYF. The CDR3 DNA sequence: TGTGCCAGCAGCTTAGAAGCAGGGGTTGGGCAAGAGACCCAGTACTTC. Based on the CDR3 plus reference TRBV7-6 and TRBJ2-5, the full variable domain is GAGVSQSPRYKVTKRGQDVALRCDPISGHVSLYWYRQALGQGPEFLTYFNYEAQQDKSGLPNDRFSAERPEGSISTLTIQRTEQRDSAMYRCASSLEAGVGQETQYFGPGTRLLVL.

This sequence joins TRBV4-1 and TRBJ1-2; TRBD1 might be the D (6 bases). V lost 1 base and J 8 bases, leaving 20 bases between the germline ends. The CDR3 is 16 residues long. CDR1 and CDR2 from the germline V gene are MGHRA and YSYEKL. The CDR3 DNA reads TGCGCCAGCAGCCAAGGGCTGAGGGGGGGAAACAACGGCTACACCTTC. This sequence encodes CASSQGLRGGNNGYTF.

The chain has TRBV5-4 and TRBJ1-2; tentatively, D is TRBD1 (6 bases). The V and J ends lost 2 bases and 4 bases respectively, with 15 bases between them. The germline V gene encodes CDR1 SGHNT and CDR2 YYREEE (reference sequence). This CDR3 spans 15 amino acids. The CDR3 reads CASSFQLGGGYGYTF. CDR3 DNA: TGTGCCAGCAGCTTTCAATTAGGGGGTGGCTATGGCTACACCTTC.

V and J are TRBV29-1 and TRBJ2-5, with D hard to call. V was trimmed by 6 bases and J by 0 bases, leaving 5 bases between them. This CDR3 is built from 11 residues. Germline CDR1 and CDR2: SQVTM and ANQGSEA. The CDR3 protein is CSVSYQETQYF. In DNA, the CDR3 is TGCAGCGTAAGCTACCAAGAGACCCAGTACTTC.

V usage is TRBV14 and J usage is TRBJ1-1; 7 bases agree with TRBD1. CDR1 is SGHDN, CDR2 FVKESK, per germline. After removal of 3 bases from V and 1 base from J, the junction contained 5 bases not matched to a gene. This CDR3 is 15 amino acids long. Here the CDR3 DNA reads TGTGCCAGCAGCCATCTGGGACAGACGAACACTGAAGCTTTCTTT. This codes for CASSHLGQTNTEAFF. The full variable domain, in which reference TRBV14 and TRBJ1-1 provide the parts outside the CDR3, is EAGVTQFPSHSVIEKGQTVTLRCDPISGHDNLYWYRRVMGKEIKFLLHFVKESKQDESGMPNNRFLAERTGGTYSTLKVQPAELEDSGVYFCASSHLGQTNTEAFFGQGTRLTVV.

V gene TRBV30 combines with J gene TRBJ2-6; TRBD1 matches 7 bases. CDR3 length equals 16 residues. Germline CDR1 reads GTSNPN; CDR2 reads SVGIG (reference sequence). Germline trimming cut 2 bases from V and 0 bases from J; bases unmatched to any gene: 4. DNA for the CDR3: TGTGCCTGGAGTCGGGACAGAGACTCTGGGGCCAACGTCCTGACTTTC. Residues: CAWSRDRDSGANVLTF.

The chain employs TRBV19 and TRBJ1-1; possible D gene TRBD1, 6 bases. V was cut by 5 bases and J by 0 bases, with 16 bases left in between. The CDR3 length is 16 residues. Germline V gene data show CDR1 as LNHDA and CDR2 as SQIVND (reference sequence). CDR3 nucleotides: TGTGCCAGTAGTTCAGGGGCCGAATACGTGAACACTGAAGCTTTCTTT. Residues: CASSSGAEYVNTEAFF.

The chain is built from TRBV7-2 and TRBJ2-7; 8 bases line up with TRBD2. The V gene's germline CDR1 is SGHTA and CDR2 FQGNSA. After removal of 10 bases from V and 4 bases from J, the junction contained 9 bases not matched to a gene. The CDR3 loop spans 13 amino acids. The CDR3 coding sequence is TGTGCCACCGCCGGGACTAGTCAATACGAGCAGTACTTC. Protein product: CATAGTSQYEQYF.

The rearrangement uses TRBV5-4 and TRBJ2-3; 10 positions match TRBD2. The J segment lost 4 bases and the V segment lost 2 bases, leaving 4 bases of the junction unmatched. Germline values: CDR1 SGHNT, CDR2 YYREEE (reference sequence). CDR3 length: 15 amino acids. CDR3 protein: CASSFSGGKADTQYF. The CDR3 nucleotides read TGTGCCAGCAGCTTTAGCGGGGGGAAGGCAGATACGCAGTATTTT.

CDR3 DNA sequence: TGCGCCAGCAGCCAATCAGGGGGCGCAGATACGCAGTATTTT. Protein: CASSQSGGADTQYF. This sequence joins TRBV4-1 and TRBJ2-3, with 8 bases lining up with TRBD1. Germline values: CDR1 MGHRA, CDR2 YSYEKL. The CDR3 runs 14 residues. V dropped 2 bases and J dropped 4; count of bases not matched to a gene: 2.

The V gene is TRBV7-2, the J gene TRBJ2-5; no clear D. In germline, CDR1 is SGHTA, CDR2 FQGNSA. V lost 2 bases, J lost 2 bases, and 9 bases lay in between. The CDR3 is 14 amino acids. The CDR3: CASSLTRDQETQYF. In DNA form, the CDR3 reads TGTGCCAGCAGCTTAACTCGCGATCAAGAGACCCAGTACTTC. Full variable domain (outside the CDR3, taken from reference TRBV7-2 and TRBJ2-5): GAGVSQSPSNKVTEKGKDVELRCDPISGHTALYWYRQSLGQGLEFLIYFQGNSAPDKSGLPSDRFSAERTGGSVSTLTIQRTQQEDSAVYLCASSLTRDQETQYFGPGTRLLVL.

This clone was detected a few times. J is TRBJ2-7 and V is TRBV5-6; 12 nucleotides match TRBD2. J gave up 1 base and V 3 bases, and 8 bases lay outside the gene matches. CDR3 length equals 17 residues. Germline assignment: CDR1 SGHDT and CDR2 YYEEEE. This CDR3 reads CASSSISGTSGSYEQYF. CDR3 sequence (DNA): TGTGCCAGCAGCTCAATCTCCGGGACTAGCGGGTCCTACGAGCAGTACTTC.

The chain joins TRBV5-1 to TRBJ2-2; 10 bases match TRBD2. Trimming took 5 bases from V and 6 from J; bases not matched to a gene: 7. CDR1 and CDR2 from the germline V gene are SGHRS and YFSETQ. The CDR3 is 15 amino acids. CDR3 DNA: TGCGCCAGCAGGCCTAGCGGGGGCCGGGCCGGGGAGCTGTTTTTT. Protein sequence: CASRPSGGRAGELFF.

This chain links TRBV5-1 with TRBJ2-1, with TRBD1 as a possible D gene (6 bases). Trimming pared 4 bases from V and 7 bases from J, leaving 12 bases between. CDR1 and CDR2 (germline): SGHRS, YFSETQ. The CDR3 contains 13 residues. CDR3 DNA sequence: TGCGCCAGCAGCCTTGGGACACGGAATGAGCAGTTCTTC. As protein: CASSLGTRNEQFF. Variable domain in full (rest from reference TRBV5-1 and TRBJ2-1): KAGVTQTPRYLIKTRGQQVTLSCSPISGHRSVSWYQQTPGQGLQFLFEYFSETQRNKGNFPGRFSGRQFSNSRSEMNVSTLELGDSALYLCASSLGTRNEQFFGPGTRLTVL.

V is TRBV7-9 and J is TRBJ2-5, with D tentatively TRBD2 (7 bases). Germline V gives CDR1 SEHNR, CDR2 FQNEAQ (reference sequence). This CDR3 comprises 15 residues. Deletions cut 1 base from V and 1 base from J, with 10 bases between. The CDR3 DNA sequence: TGTGCCAGCAGCTTAGTTGGGGGGGCCCAAGAGACCCAGTACTTC. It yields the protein CASSLVGGAQETQYF.

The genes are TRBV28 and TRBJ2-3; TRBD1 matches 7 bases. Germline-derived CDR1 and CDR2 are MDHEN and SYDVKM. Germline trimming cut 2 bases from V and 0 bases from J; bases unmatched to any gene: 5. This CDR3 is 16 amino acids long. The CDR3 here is CASSLAGTASTDTQYF. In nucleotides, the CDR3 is TGTGCCAGCAGTTTAGCCGGGACAGCTAGCACAGATACGCAGTATTTT.

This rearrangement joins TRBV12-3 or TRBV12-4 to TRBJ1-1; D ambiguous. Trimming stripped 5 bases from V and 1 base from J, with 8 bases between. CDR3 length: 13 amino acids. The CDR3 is CASSGPPNTEAFF. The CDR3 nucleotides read TGTGCCAGCAGTGGGCCACCGAACACTGAAGCTTTCTTT.

CDR3 sequence: CASSTSGGSGANVLTF. In DNA, the CDR3 is TGTGCCAGTAGTACCTCAGGGGGCTCTGGGGCCAACGTCCTGACTTTC. The V gene is TRBV19, the J gene TRBJ2-6, with 7 positions matching TRBD1. CDR1 LNHDA and CDR2 SQIVND come from the germline V gene (reference sequence). With V trimmed by 4 bases and J by 0 bases, 3 bases remained unmatched. The CDR3 consists of 16 residues.